Below, one T cell receptor (beta chain) is given with its context. During active infection, Seattle patients enrolled and were then monitored through disease. These data originate in a study of blood T cell repertoires in COVID-19. Study-wide background: Sites in the United States, Italy and Spain provided acute and convalescent COVID-19 samples.

Authors' methods: The assay estimated nucleated cells by amplifying reference gene primers. Data came from immunoSEQ multiplex PCR; TCRdb stores just in-frame clones and leaves some out. The V and J calls and clone size were taken over from that table, and D and trimming were inferred from the DNA. The data show 200,000 to 300,000 clones, with approximately 85% seen just once and 4.5% to 5.5% held by the top ten. J was trimmed by 1 base and V by 1 base; bases with no gene match: 0. In germline, CDR1 is MGHDK, CDR2 SYGVNS. This CDR3 is 17 amino acids long. The sample comprised peripheral blood. The receptor comes from a man aged 45 to 65 with COVID-19, enrolled during active disease. The rearrangement uses TRBV25-1 and TRBJ2-3; 15 positions agree with TRBD2. CDR3 nucleotides: TGTGCCAGCAGTGAATGGACTAGCGGGGGGGGCACAGATACGCAGTATTTT. Its protein is CASSEWTSGGGTDTQYF.